This T cell receptor (beta chain) originates from a study of blood T cell repertoires in COVID-19. Overall study context: There were acute and convalescent COVID-19 samples, and they came from the United States, Italy and Spain.

There are 14 residues in the CDR3. Between the trimmed V and J ends, which lost 2 bases and 0 bases, there was a span of 5 bases. Germline CDR1 SNHLY, CDR2 FYNNEI. How the authors handled the data: For nucleated cells, counts were estimated from reference gene primer amplification. Clones were read by immunoSEQ multiplex PCR, and TCRdb kept only the in-frame ones, dropping some. V, J and clone size reflect that table, while D and trimming were determined from the DNA. The repertoire consists of some 350,000 clones, with more than 75% occurring once and the leading ten covering 2.5% to 3.5%. The receptor comes from a woman aged 25-40 years who had recovered from COVID-19. V is TRBV2 and J is TRBJ2-1; D uncertain. Sequencing was carried out using PBMCs or T cells enriched from blood (not recorded which). CDR3 DNA: TGTGCCAGCAGTGAACTACTCTCCTACAATGAGCAGTTCTTC. Its translation: CASSELLSYNEQFF.